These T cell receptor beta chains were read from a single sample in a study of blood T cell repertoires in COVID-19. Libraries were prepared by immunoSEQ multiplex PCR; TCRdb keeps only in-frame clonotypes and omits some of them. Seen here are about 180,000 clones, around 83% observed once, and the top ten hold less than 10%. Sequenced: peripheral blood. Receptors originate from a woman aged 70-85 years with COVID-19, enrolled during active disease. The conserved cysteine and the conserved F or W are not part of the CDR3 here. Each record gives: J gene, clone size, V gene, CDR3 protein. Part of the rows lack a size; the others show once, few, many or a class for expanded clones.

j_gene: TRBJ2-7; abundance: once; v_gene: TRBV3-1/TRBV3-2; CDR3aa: ASSQPIGQGVSEQY
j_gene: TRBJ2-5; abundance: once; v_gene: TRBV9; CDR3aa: ASSAADSHVIETQY
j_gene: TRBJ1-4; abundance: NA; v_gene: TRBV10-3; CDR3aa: AISESRTDPTNEKLF
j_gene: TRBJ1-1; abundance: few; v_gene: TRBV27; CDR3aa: ASSSGYTEAF
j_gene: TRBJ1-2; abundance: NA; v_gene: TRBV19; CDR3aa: ASSITSDRDDGYT
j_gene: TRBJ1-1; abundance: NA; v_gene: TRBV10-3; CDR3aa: AISESLGRGPKEAF
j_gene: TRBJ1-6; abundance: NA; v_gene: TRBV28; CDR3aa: ASSSGTIKSPPLH
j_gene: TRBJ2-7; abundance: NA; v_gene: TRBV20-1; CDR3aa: SASREDRGYEQY
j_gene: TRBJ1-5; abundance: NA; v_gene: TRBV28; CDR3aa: ASSSPQGRASSNQPQH
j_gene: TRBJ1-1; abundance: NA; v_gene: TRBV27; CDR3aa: ASSFRENTEAF
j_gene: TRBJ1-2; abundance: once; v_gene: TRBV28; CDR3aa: ASSSRTGYYGYT
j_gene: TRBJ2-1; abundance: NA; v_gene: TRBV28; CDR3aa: ASTPSGLSGGYNEQF
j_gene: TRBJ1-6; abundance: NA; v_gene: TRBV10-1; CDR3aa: ASSVGGASSPLH
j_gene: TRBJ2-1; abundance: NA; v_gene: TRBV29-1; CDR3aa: SARQGVGSYNEQF
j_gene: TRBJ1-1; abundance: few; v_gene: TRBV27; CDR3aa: ASSPMGQGALNTEAF
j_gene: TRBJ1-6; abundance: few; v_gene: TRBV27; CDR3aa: ASSNTPTGYSPLH
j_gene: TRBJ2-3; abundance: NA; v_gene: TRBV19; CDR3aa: ASKALGRTDTQY
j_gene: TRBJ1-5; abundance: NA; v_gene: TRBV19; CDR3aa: ASSIARGSQPQH
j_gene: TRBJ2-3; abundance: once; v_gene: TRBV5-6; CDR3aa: ASTLRAVTDTQY
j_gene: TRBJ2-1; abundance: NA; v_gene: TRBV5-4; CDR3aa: ASSPGGTGYNEQF
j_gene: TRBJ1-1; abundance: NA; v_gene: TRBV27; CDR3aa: ASSQGMRNTEAF
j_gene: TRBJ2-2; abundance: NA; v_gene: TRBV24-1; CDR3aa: ATSASENTGELF
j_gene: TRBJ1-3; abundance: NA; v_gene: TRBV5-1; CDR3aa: ASSLVTGYGNTIY
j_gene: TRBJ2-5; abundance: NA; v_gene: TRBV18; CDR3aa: ASSLLGGTSEETQY
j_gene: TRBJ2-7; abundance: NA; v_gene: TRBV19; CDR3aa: ASTGTRGSYEQY
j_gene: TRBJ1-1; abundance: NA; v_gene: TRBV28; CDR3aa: ASSSGRGNTEAF
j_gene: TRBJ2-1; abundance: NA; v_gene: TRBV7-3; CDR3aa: ASSLSGGYEQF
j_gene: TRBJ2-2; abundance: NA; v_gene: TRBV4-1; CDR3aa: ASSHASGASNTGELF
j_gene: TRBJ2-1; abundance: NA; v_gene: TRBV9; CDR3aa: ASSVEGAQSLEQF
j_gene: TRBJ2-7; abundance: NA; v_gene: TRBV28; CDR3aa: ASSQGLAVTYEQY
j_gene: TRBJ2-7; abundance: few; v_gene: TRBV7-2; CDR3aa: ASSSQGALSYEQY
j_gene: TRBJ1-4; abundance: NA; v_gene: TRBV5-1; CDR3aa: ASSRTGGTNEKLF
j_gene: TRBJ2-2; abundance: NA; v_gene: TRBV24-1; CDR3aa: ATRGLAPGELF
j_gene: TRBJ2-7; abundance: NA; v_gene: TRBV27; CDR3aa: ASRISGISYEQY
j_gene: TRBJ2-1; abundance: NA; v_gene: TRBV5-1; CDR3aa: ASSGGTGTRSNEQF
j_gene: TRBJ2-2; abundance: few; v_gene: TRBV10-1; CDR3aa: ASSEGRAGTGELF
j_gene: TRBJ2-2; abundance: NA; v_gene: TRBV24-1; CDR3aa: ATSDFGRGRAGELF
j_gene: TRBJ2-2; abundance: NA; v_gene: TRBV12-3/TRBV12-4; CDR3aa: ASTFGQTGELF
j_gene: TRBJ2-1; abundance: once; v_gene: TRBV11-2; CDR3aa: ASSLARESNEQF
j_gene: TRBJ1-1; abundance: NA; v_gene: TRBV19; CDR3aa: ATFSRTEAF
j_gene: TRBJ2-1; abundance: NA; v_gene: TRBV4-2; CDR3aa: ASSQDLSEQF
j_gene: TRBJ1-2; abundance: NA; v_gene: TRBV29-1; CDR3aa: SVTGQGRLYGYT
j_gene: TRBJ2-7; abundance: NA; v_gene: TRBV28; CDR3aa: ASSFHGLIEQY
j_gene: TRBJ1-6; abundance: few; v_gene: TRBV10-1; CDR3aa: ASSEGSSPLH
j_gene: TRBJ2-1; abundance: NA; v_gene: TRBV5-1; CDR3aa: ASSVRLAGGNEQF
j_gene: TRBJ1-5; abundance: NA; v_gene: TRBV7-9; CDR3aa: ASSLRGWDQPQH
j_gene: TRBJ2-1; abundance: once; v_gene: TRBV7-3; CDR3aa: ASSLGTREGNLTSNEQF
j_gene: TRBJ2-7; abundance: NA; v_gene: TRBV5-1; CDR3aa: ASSNTGGSYEQY
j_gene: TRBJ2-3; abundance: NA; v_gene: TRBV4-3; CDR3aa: ASSPHASGGGTDTQY
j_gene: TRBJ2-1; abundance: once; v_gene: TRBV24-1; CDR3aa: ATSDLLVSRVNEQF
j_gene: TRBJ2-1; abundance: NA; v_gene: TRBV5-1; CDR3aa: ASSVVRSPYNEQF
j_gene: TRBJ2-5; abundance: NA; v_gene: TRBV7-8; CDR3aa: ASSRGRTIQETQY
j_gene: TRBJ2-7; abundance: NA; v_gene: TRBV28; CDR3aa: ASTLLGSRSSYEQY
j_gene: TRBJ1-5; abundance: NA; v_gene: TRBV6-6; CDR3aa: ASTFPSGGDQPQH
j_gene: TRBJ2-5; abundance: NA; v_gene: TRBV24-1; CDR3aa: ATSTGTGTKETQY
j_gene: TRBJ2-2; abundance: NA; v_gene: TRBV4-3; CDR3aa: ASSQGSSGTRAGELF
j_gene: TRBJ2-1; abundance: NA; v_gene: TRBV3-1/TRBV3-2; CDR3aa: ASSHGPPGDVDEQF
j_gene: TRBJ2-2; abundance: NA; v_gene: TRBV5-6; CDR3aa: ASSLGDRAGGELF
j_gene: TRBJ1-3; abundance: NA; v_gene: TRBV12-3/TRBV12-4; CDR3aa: ASSVTGNTIY
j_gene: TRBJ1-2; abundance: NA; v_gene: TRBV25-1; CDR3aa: ASSELEGAANYGYT